The rows below give T cell receptor beta chains drawn from one sample of a study of T cells in Graves' hyperthyroidism and ophthalmopathy. TCRdb used MiXCR to reprocess the multiplex PCR reads, holding one entry per CDR3 protein. The sample comprises 600,000 or so distinct CDR3 sequences, about 16% of which are singletons, and 3.8% rests with the top ten. Sequenced input: blood. All receptors come from a woman aged 25 to 39 with Graves' hyperthyroidism. The CDR3 runs from the conserved cysteine through the conserved F or W. The order of the fields is V gene, J gene, clone size, D gene, CDR3 protein, CDR3 DNA. The D gene is left open where the match is weak. Clone size appears in some rows only: once, few, many, or a class for an expanded clone.

v_gene: TRBV7-2
j_gene: TRBJ1-6
abundance: NA
d_gene: NA
CDR3aa: CASRDRRSNSPLHF
CDR3nt: TGTGCCAGCAGAGACAGACGGAGTAATTCACCCCTCCACTTT

v_gene: TRBV15
j_gene: TRBJ2-5
abundance: NA
d_gene: TRBD1
CDR3aa: CATSSNRQGRETQYF
CDR3nt: TGTGCCACCAGCAGTAATAGACAGGGGCGAGAGACCCAGTACTTC

v_gene: TRBV7-2
j_gene: TRBJ2-7
abundance: many
d_gene: NA
CDR3aa: CASSLAEWWREQYF
CDR3nt: TGTGCCAGCAGCTTAGCAGAGTGGTGGCGGGAGCAGTACTTC

v_gene: TRBV6-9
j_gene: TRBJ2-1
abundance: once
d_gene: NA
CDR3aa: CASSSDRGKNEQFF
CDR3nt: TGTGCCAGCAGTTCCGATCGCGGTAAAAATGAGCAGTTCTTC

v_gene: TRBV10-3
j_gene: TRBJ2-7
abundance: many
d_gene: NA
CDR3aa: CAISEYVAGEYEQYF
CDR3nt: TGTGCCATCAGTGAGTATGTCGCAGGGGAGTACGAGCAGTACTTC

v_gene: TRBV3-1
j_gene: TRBJ2-3
abundance: many
d_gene: TRBD2
CDR3aa: CASSPSGSGTDTQYF
CDR3nt: TGTGCCAGCAGCCCTAGCGGGAGTGGCACAGATACGCAGTATTTT

v_gene: TRBV20-1
j_gene: TRBJ2-5
abundance: once
d_gene: TRBD1
CDR3aa: CSARGRGPEKTQYF
CDR3nt: TGCAGTGCTAGGGGAAGGGGGCCTGAGAAGACCCAGTACTTC

v_gene: TRBV29-1
j_gene: TRBJ2-5
abundance: many
d_gene: TRBD1
CDR3aa: CSGEGQGLGETQYF
CDR3nt: TGCAGCGGAGAGGGACAGGGACTGGGAGAGACCCAGTACTTC

v_gene: TRBV7-2
j_gene: TRBJ1-2
abundance: few
d_gene: NA
CDR3aa: CASSTRGPDNGYTF
CDR3nt: TGTGCCAGCAGCACTCGCGGCCCGGATAATGGCTACACCTTC

v_gene: TRBV12-5
j_gene: TRBJ1-5
abundance: NA
d_gene: NA
CDR3aa: CASGFLYRNSNQPQHF
CDR3nt: TGTGCTAGTGGTTTTCTGTATAGGAATTCCAATCAGCCCCAGCATTTT

v_gene: TRBV2
j_gene: TRBJ1-5
abundance: many
d_gene: NA
CDR3aa: CASSEMGPYSNQPQHF
CDR3nt: TGTGCCAGCAGTGAAATGGGCCCGTATAGCAATCAGCCCCAGCATTTT

v_gene: TRBV5-1
j_gene: TRBJ1-2
abundance: NA
d_gene: TRBD1
CDR3aa: CASSLTRAGGYGYTF
CDR3nt: TGCGCCAGCAGCCTAACACGGGCAGGGGGCTATGGCTACACCTTC

v_gene: TRBV10-3
j_gene: TRBJ2-1
abundance: many
d_gene: TRBD2
CDR3aa: CAISERSGGNEQFF
CDR3nt: TGTGCCATCAGTGAGCGGTCGGGGGGCAATGAGCAGTTCTTC

v_gene: TRBV5-1
j_gene: TRBJ1-1
abundance: NA
d_gene: TRBD1
CDR3aa: CASSLHGTGVNTEAFF
CDR3nt: TGCGCCAGCAGCTTGCATGGGACAGGGGTAAACACTGAAGCTTTCTTT

v_gene: TRBV14
j_gene: TRBJ2-7
abundance: NA
d_gene: NA
CDR3aa: CASSIAGWSYEQYF
CDR3nt: TGTGCCAGCAGTATTGCAGGGTGGTCCTACGAGCAGTACTTC

v_gene: TRBV3-1
j_gene: TRBJ2-4
abundance: NA
d_gene: NA
CDR3aa: CASSHGTLYPGAIAKNIQYF
CDR3nt: TGTGCCAGCAGCCACGGGACGCTATATCCCGGAGCCATAGCCAAAAACATTCAGTACTTC

v_gene: TRBV7-3
j_gene: TRBJ2-1
abundance: many
d_gene: NA
CDR3aa: CATAPGGASYNEQFF
CDR3nt: TGTGCCACCGCTCCCGGCGGGGCCTCCTACAATGAGCAGTTCTTC

v_gene: TRBV28
j_gene: TRBJ2-7
abundance: many
d_gene: NA
CDR3aa: CASSLRTESNEQYF
CDR3nt: TGTGCCAGCAGTTTACGGACGGAGTCCAACGAGCAGTACTTC

v_gene: TRBV7-8
j_gene: TRBJ2-1
abundance: many
d_gene: TRBD2
CDR3aa: CASSLEASGDYNEQFF
CDR3nt: TGTGCCAGCAGCTTAGAGGCTAGCGGAGACTACAATGAGCAGTTCTTC

v_gene: TRBV20-1
j_gene: TRBJ2-7
abundance: few
d_gene: NA
CDR3aa: CSARASVGKYEQYF
CDR3nt: TGCAGTGCTAGAGCCTCGGTTGGCAAGTACGAGCAGTACTTC

v_gene: TRBV27
j_gene: TRBJ2-7
abundance: few
d_gene: NA
CDR3aa: CASSLSHAYEQYF
CDR3nt: TGTGCCAGCAGTTTATCCCATGCCTACGAGCAGTACTTC

v_gene: TRBV5-1
j_gene: TRBJ2-3
abundance: NA
d_gene: TRBD2
CDR3aa: CASSLAAGLAETTHTQYF
CDR3nt: TGCGCCAGCAGCTTGGCGGCGGGACTAGCGGAAACCACACATACGCAGTATTTT

v_gene: TRBV18
j_gene: TRBJ2-7
abundance: many
d_gene: NA
CDR3aa: CASRGDGTYEQYF
CDR3nt: TGTGCCAGCCGTGGGGACGGTACCTACGAGCAGTACTTC

v_gene: TRBV2
j_gene: TRBJ1-2
abundance: many
d_gene: NA
CDR3aa: CASSEGGVGYTF
CDR3nt: TGTGCCAGCAGTGAGGGGGGGGTTGGCTACACCTTC

v_gene: TRBV6-1
j_gene: TRBJ2-2
abundance: many
d_gene: TRBD2
CDR3aa: CASSTPGLAGATNTGELFF
CDR3nt: TGTGCCAGCAGTACTCCGGGACTAGCGGGAGCGACAAACACCGGGGAGCTGTTTTTT

v_gene: TRBV29-1
j_gene: TRBJ1-1
abundance: many
d_gene: TRBD1
CDR3aa: CSAYDRTGLNTEAFF
CDR3nt: TGCAGCGCCTATGATCGGACAGGGTTGAACACTGAAGCTTTCTTT

v_gene: TRBV20-1
j_gene: TRBJ2-1
abundance: NA
d_gene: NA
CDR3aa: CSAPLSYNEQFF
CDR3nt: TGCAGTGCCCCTTTATCCTACAATGAGCAGTTCTTC

v_gene: TRBV12-3/TRBV12-4
j_gene: TRBJ2-7
abundance: few
d_gene: TRBD2
CDR3aa: CASSIGRDYEQYF
CDR3nt: TGTGCCAGCAGTATTGGGAGGGATTACGAGCAGTACTTC

v_gene: TRBV12-3/TRBV12-4
j_gene: TRBJ1-2
abundance: few
d_gene: NA
CDR3aa: CASSPPGYGYTF
CDR3nt: TGTGCCAGCAGCCCTCCGGGGTATGGCTACACCTTC

v_gene: TRBV13
j_gene: TRBJ2-3
abundance: many
d_gene: NA
CDR3aa: CASSRGSPDTQYF
CDR3nt: TGTGCCAGCAGCCGAGGGTCGCCAGATACGCAGTATTTT

v_gene: TRBV7-8
j_gene: TRBJ2-3
abundance: many
d_gene: NA
CDR3aa: CASSQGPHTDTQYF
CDR3nt: TGTGCCAGCAGCCAGGGTCCTCACACAGATACGCAGTATTTT

v_gene: TRBV5-5
j_gene: TRBJ2-5
abundance: few
d_gene: NA
CDR3aa: CASSSSFEGRVQETQYF
CDR3nt: TGTGCCAGCAGCTCTTCCTTTGAGGGAAGGGTCCAAGAGACCCAGTACTTC

v_gene: TRBV2
j_gene: TRBJ1-1
abundance: many
d_gene: NA
CDR3aa: CASSERSFEAFF
CDR3nt: TGTGCCAGCAGTGAAAGAAGTTTTGAAGCTTTCTTT

v_gene: TRBV30
j_gene: TRBJ2-1
abundance: many
d_gene: TRBD1
CDR3aa: CAWTFGTTGGYNEQFF
CDR3nt: TGTGCCTGGACCTTCGGGACGACAGGGGGGTACAATGAGCAGTTCTTC

v_gene: TRBV19
j_gene: TRBJ1-1
abundance: few
d_gene: TRBD1
CDR3aa: CASIKDRVATEAFF
CDR3nt: TGTGCCAGTATCAAAGACAGGGTGGCCACTGAAGCTTTCTTT